The sequence of this T cell receptor (beta chain) was determined in a study of radiation and T cells in renal cell carcinoma. Whole-study context: Nephrectomy followed 15 Gy stereotactic body radiation by 4 weeks.

This CDR3 has 12 residues. With 3 bases clipped from V and 4 bases from J, the junction kept 1 base outside the gene matches. Germline V gene data show CDR1 as SGHRS and CDR2 as YFSETQ. Notes on the study in general: In blood, top tumor clones expanded by 2 weeks, shrinking by 4.

Time point denoted: blood 2 weeks post-SBRT. Treatment of the sample: 15 Gy SBRT to primary tumor, nephrectomy 4 weeks later. On this clone itself: Its antigen is unidentified.

TCRdb's copy holds only in-frame clones and misses some; the assay was immunoSEQ multiplex PCR. Among roughly 150,000 clones listed, over 80% were seen once. The specimen was blood, collected from a patient whose treatment included radiotherapy and nephrectomy. The chain employs TRBV5-1 and TRBJ2-7; the match to TRBD2 covers 7 bases. This clonotype originated in a woman aged 50 to 60 with renal cell carcinoma. The CDR3 region has the DNA TGCGCCAGCAGCTGGGAGGGTTACGAGCAGTACTTC. It yields the protein CASSWEGYEQYF.